This is a list of T cell receptor beta chains from one sample in a study of T-cell memory formation after mild COVID-19. Each CDR3 protein is one row after TCRdb ran MiXCR on the 5' RACE reads. The sample gives around 390,000 distinct CDR3 sequences, about 17% of which show up once; roughly a fifth is in the top ten. What was sequenced was PBMCs or a T cell subset sorted from them (not recorded which). These TCRs come from a man younger than 30 who had mild COVID-19 (a few samples of this study predate the infection). Cell type and time point are not known. Each CDR3 is given with its conserved first and last residue. D genes are given only for firm matches. Some rows mark clone size as missing; the rest say once, few, many or name a class of expanded clone.

few	TRBD1	TRBJ1-5	TRBV11-2	TGTGCCAGACCTAAGGGGGCAGGCACTAATCAGCCCCAGCATTTT	CARPKGAGTNQPQHF
few	NA	TRBJ1-1	TRBV20-1	TGCAGTGCTAGCCGAAGTTCGGTCACTGAAGCTTTCTTT	CSASRSSVTEAFF
NA	TRBD1	TRBJ1-1	TRBV29-1	TGCACCACAGGGGGGGCGAACACTGAAGCTTTCTTT	CTTGGANTEAFF
NA	NA	TRBJ1-4	TRBV4-1	TGCGCCAGCAGCTTCAACTCAGGACCGGTTAATGAAAAACTGTTTTTT	CASSFNSGPVNEKLFF
NA	NA	TRBJ2-2	TRBV7-2	TGTGCCAGCAGCTTATTGGGGTTGGAGGCCGGGGAGCTGTTTTTT	CASSLLGLEAGELFF
NA	NA	TRBJ1-3	TRBV5-1	TGCGCCAGCAGCTTGGAGGTCCAAATCTCTGGAAACACCATATATTTT	CASSLEVQISGNTIYF
NA	NA	TRBJ1-5	TRBV4-3	TGCGCCAGCAGCCAAGATCCCGGGGTCGGCAATCAGACCCAGCATTTT	CASSQDPGVGNQTQHF
few	NA	TRBJ1-5	TRBV5-1	TGCGCCAGCTGCCCCGGGGATACGGCTCTCAATCAGCCCCAGCATTTT	CASCPGDTALNQPQHF
NA	NA	TRBJ1-2	TRBV20-1	TGCAGTGCTACTCGCGGGGAGTATGGCTACACCTTC	CSATRGEYGYTF
many	NA	TRBJ2-2	TRBV6-4	TGTGCCAGCAGTGACTCGACTACCGGGGAGCTGTTTTTT	CASSDSTTGELFF
few	TRBD1	TRBJ2-7	TRBV6-2/TRBV6-3	TGTGCCAGCAGACGACAGGGATCGACCTACGAGCAGTACTTC	CASRRQGSTYEQYF
many	NA	TRBJ2-1	TRBV7-2	TGTGCCAGCAGCCCGTACAATGAGCAGTTCTTC	CASSPYNEQFF
many	NA	TRBJ2-3	TRBV11-2	TGTGCCAGCAGCTTAGTCCGGGGGTCAGAAACAGATACGCAGTATTTT	CASSLVRGSETDTQYF
many	TRBD2	TRBJ2-5	TRBV9	TGTGCCAGCAGCGAACGCGGGAGGAAAGAGACCCAGTACTTC	CASSERGRKETQYF
NA	NA	TRBJ2-5	TRBV7-3	TGTGCCAGCGGGGCAGGGGTCGGGGAGACCCAGTACTTC	CASGAGVGETQYF
NA	TRBD1	TRBJ2-1	TRBV12-3/TRBV12-4	TGTGCCAGCAGTTTCTCAGGGGGCCTTCCCGAGCAGTTCTTC	CASSFSGGLPEQFF
NA	TRBD2	TRBJ2-1	TRBV29-1	TGCAGCGTTGAGTTAGAACGGCGGGGGGGCGGTGAGCAGTTCTTC	CSVELERRGGGEQFF
few	NA	TRBJ1-6	TRBV7-2	TGTGCCAGCAGCTTGAATAAGGACTATTCACCCCTCCACTTT	CASSLNKDYSPLHF
few	TRBD2	TRBJ2-1	TRBV10-3	TGTGCCATCCGGCTAGCGGGGGGTTACAATGAGCAGTTCTTC	CAIRLAGGYNEQFF
NA	TRBD1	TRBJ2-3	TRBV5-1	TGCGCCAGCAGCCAAGGACAGGGGGCCGTAGATGTTACGCAGTATTTT	CASSQGQGAVDVTQYF
NA	NA	TRBJ2-1	TRBV18	TGTGCCAGCTCACCTGACAACGCGATCAATGAGCAGTTCTTC	CASSPDNAINEQFF
few	NA	TRBJ2-2	TRBV5-4	TGTGCCAGCAGCAGGGGGGAGACCGGGGAGCTGTTTTTT	CASSRGETGELFF
many	NA	TRBJ2-1	TRBV7-9	TGTGCCAGCAGCTTAGTCTCCCTCAGCTCCTACAATGAGCAGTTCTTC	CASSLVSLSSYNEQFF
NA	TRBD2	TRBJ2-3	TRBV7-9	TGTGCCAGCAGCGACGGACTAGCGGGGGCAGATACGCAGTATTTT	CASSDGLAGADTQYF
few	TRBD2	TRBJ2-5	TRBV7-2	TGTGCCAGCAGTTTTCTAGCGGGGGAGGACGAGACCCAGTACTTC	CASSFLAGEDETQYF
NA	NA	TRBJ2-3	TRBV7-2	TGTGCCAGCAGCTTAGGCCCCTTTGATACGCAGTATTTT	CASSLGPFDTQYF
NA	NA	TRBJ1-1	TRBV19	TGTGCCAGTAGTATTAGTAGAGGGTTATCGACTGAAGCTTTCTTT	CASSISRGLSTEAFF
NA	TRBD1	TRBJ1-2	TRBV7-2	TGTGCCAGCAGCTTGACAGGGCGTGGCTACACCTTC	CASSLTGRGYTF
few	NA	TRBJ2-7	TRBV14	TGTGCCAGCAGCCAATCATCCGACAGCTACGAGCAGTACTTC	CASSQSSDSYEQYF
few	NA	TRBJ1-2	TRBV15	TGTGCCACCAGCAGAACCACCCCAGGCTATGGCTACACCTTC	CATSRTTPGYGYTF
few	NA	TRBJ2-2	TRBV12-3/TRBV12-4	TGTGCCAGCAGTTTAATGGCCGGGGAGCTGTTTTTT	CASSLMAGELFF
many	NA	TRBJ2-6	TRBV6-5	TGTGCCAGCAGTTACGCAGGGAACTCTGGGGCCAACGTCCTGACTTTC	CASSYAGNSGANVLTF
few	NA	TRBJ1-6	TRBV6-6	TGTGCCAGCAGCTTCCTGACGGCTAGCTCCTATAATTCACCCCTCCACTTT	CASSFLTASSYNSPLHF
few	TRBD2	TRBJ2-3	TRBV4-2	TGTGCCAGCAGCCAAGATCTAGCTAGCGGGGGCACAGATACGCAGTATTTT	CASSQDLASGGTDTQYF
NA	TRBD1	TRBJ2-1	TRBV7-9	TGTGACAGCAGCCCCGGACAGGGCGGGTACAATGAGCAGTTCTTC	CDSSPGQGGYNEQFF
many	TRBD1	TRBJ2-5	TRBV5-1	TGCGCCAGCAGCTTGGCCGGACAGGGGGCTGAGACCCAGTACTTC	CASSLAGQGAETQYF
NA	NA	TRBJ2-3	TRBV4-3	TGCGCCAGCAGCCGTCGGAGGCAGGATACGCAGTATTTT	CASSRRRQDTQYF
few	NA	TRBJ1-2	TRBV5-1	TGCGCCAGCAGCGACGTGGCAGGGGACGTTTACGGCTACACCTTC	CASSDVAGDVYGYTF
many	NA	TRBJ2-2	TRBV4-1	TGCGCCAGCAGCCAATTACAGGGAACCGGGGAGCTGTTTTTT	CASSQLQGTGELFF
NA	TRBD2	TRBJ2-2	TRBV5-5	TGTGCCAGCAGCTTGGCACCGGGACTAGCGGGGGACTCGAACACCGGGGAGCTGTTTTTT	CASSLAPGLAGDSNTGELFF
NA	TRBD1	TRBJ1-5	TRBV19	TGTGCCACGGACAGGGGGCCAGGTCAGCCCCAGCATTTT	CATDRGPGQPQHF
few	TRBD2	TRBJ2-7	TRBV5-1	TGCGCCAGCAGCAAGGCGATAGCGGGGACCTACGAGCAGTACTTC	CASSKAIAGTYEQYF
few	TRBD1	TRBJ2-6	TRBV7-9	TGTGCCAGCAGCTCGCGACAGGGGCGAGTCTCTGGGGCCAACGTCCTGACTTTC	CASSSRQGRVSGANVLTF
NA	TRBD2	TRBJ2-5	TRBV7-6	TGTGCCAGCAGCTCCCTGGGGGGGGACCAAGAGACCCAGTACTTC	CASSSLGGDQETQYF
few	NA	TRBJ2-3	TRBV12-3/TRBV12-4	TGTGCCAGCAGTTTCCCTATGGCGGGAGATACGCAGTATTTT	CASSFPMAGDTQYF
NA	NA	TRBJ2-2	TRBV7-9	TGTGCCAGCAGCTTAGGAACAACAGCCACCGGGGAGCTGTTTTTT	CASSLGTTATGELFF
few	NA	TRBJ1-1	TRBV7-2	TGTGCCAGCAGTCCTGGGGTCGGAGCTTTCTTT	CASSPGVGAFF
many	NA	TRBJ2-7	TRBV4-3	TGCGCCAGCAGCCAAGAATACGAGACAACCAGATACGAGCAGTACTTC	CASSQEYETTRYEQYF
NA	NA	TRBJ2-3	TRBV4-1	TGCGCCAGCAGCCAAGGGCTGAGGGGGAATACGCAGTATTTT	CASSQGLRGNTQYF
NA	NA	TRBJ2-6	TRBV10-3	TGTGCCATCAGTGCTCCCTCGGGGGCCGGGGCCAACGTCCTGACTTTC	CAISAPSGAGANVLTF